The next 25 T cell receptor beta chains were all read from a single sample in a study of cytomegalovirus exposure and HLA in healthy donors. In the PCR, 60 Vbeta and 13 Jbeta primers were used. Libraries were prepared by immunoSEQ multiplex PCR; TCRdb keeps only in-frame clonotypes and omits some of them. This sample has 150,000 to 200,000 clones, with about 82% found just once. Material for sequencing was PBMCs. The receptors derive from a woman in her twenties or thirties in good health and CMV-seronegative.

The J gene is TRBJ1-1, the V gene TRBV5-6, with D possibly TRBD1 on 5 matching bases. V was clipped by 4 bases and J by 5 bases, with 18 bases between them. The CDR3 has 15 amino acids. Germline assignment: CDR1 SGHDT and CDR2 YYEEEE. The CDR3, as DNA: TGTGCCAGCAGCGCGGTTACGGGGGGGGAAACTGAAGCTTTCTTT. Translated, it gives CASSAVTGGETEAFF. Using reference TRBV5-6 and TRBJ1-1 for the parts outside the CDR3, the full variable domain is DAGVTQSPTHLIKTRGQQVTLRCSPKSGHDTVSWYQQALGQGPQFIFQYYEEEERQRGNFPDRFSGHQFPNYSSELNVNALLLGDSALYLCASSAVTGGETEAFFGQGTRLTVV.

This sequence joins TRBV11-2 and TRBJ2-7; the match to TRBD2 covers 7 bases. The CDR3 covers 17 residues. Germline CDR1 is SGHAT and CDR2 is FQNNGV. V lost 4 bases, J lost 0 bases, and 12 bases stayed unmatched. CDR3 nucleotides: TGTGCCAGCAGCTACACCATAGGCGGGGGAAGCTCCTACGAGCAGTACTTC. It translates to CASSYTIGGGSSYEQYF.

The chain uses TRBV7-6 and TRBJ2-7; TRBD1 might be the D (5 bases). Deletions cut 5 bases from V and 5 bases from J, with 22 bases between. The CDR3 is made up of 16 amino acids. Per the germline V gene, CDR1 is SGHVS and CDR2 is FNYEAQ. CDR3: CASSLWQTEDPHEQYF. CDR3 coding DNA: TGTGCCAGCAGCCTTTGGCAGACAGAAGACCCCCACGAGCAGTACTTC. Full variable domain (rest looked up from reference TRBV7-6 and TRBJ2-7): GAGVSQSPRYKVTKRGQDVALRCDPISGHVSLYWYRQALGQGPEFLTYFNYEAQQDKSGLPNDRFSAERPEGSISTLTIQRTEQRDSAMYRCASSLWQTEDPHEQYFGPGTRLTVT.

This chain links TRBV29-1 with TRBJ2-4, with D tentatively TRBD1 (6 bases). The CDR3 has 12 residues. The V end was cut by 6 bases, the J end by 8 bases, with 14 bases between. Germline V gene data show CDR1 as SQVTM and CDR2 as ANQGSEA. The CDR3 protein is CSVQQGADIQYF. The CDR3 bases are TGCAGCGTCCAACAGGGAGCGGACATTCAGTACTTC. Based on the CDR3 plus reference TRBV29-1 and TRBJ2-4, the full variable domain is SAVISQKPSRDICQRGTSLTIQCQVDSQVTMMFWYRQQPGQSLTLIATANQGSEATYESGFVIDKFPISRPNLTFSTLTVSNMSPEDSSIYLCSVQQGADIQYFGAGTRLSVL.

The chain combines TRBV19 with TRBJ2-1, with TRBD1 matching 7 bases. V trimming: 5 bases; J trimming: 5 bases; junction bases outside the gene matches: 6. Germline CDR1 LNHDA, CDR2 SQIVND (reference sequence). This CDR3 has 14 residues. CDR3 nucleotides: TGTGCCAGTAGTCTACATACAGGGGACAATGAGCAGTTCTTC. Amino acids: CASSLHTGDNEQFF.

The chain combines TRBV27 with TRBJ1-2; D remains ambiguous. CDR1 is MNHEY, CDR2 SMNVEV, per germline (reference sequence). The CDR3 has 13 amino acids. The ends were cut back, 8 bases at V and 2 bases at J, with 12 bases in the middle. The CDR3 reads CASALNTNYGYTF. DNA of the CDR3: TGTGCCAGCGCTCTGAACACAAACTATGGCTACACCTTC.

The rearrangement links TRBV5-6 to TRBJ2-5, with 9 bases matching TRBD2. Germline V gives CDR1 SGHDT, CDR2 YYEEEE. V lost 3 bases, J lost 4 bases, and 13 bases stayed unmatched. The CDR3 runs 17 residues. CDR3 DNA sequence: TGTGCCAGCAGCTCCCTACTTGCGGGGGGGCCTGGAGAGACCCAGTACTTC. Its translation is CASSSLLAGGPGETQYF.

The rearrangement uses TRBV27 and TRBJ1-1; D is ambiguous. V was clipped by 5 bases and J by 8 bases, with 12 bases between them. This CDR3 is built from 12 residues. Germline-derived CDR1 and CDR2 are MNHEY and SMNVEV (reference sequence). As DNA, the CDR3 is TGTGCCAGCAGTCCGACTGCGGGGGAAGCTTTCTTT. It translates to CASSPTAGEAFF.

The rearrangement joins TRBV4-3 to TRBJ1-1, with D hard to call. The CDR3 is made up of 16 amino acids. CDR1 and CDR2 from the germline V gene are LGHNA and YSLEER. V lost 4 bases and J 1 base, leaving 16 bases between the germline ends. CDR3 coding DNA: TGCGCCAGCAGCCCCCGGTCGGAGGGAGGGAACACTGAAGCTTTCTTT. It yields the protein CASSPRSEGGNTEAFF.

The chain uses TRBV4-2 and TRBJ1-5, with D tentatively TRBD1 (5 bases). The V gene's germline CDR1 is LGHNA and CDR2 YNFKEQ. This CDR3 region has 15 residues. Trimming removed 1 base at V and 3 bases at J, with 10 bases between. CDR3 sequence reads: CASSQGAGDNQPQHF. The CDR3 DNA follows: TGTGCCAGCAGCCAAGGGGCGGGGGACAATCAGCCCCAGCATTTT.

This chain links TRBV27 with TRBJ1-1; D is ambiguous. Germline V lookup: CDR1 MNHEY, CDR2 SMNVEV (reference sequence). The CDR3 is made up of 14 amino acids. V gave up 5 bases and J gave up 6 bases, with 16 bases separating them. CDR3 region: CASSLGVAGSEAFF. CDR3 nucleotides: TGTGCCAGCAGTCTCGGGGTAGCGGGATCTGAAGCTTTCTTT.

The chain has TRBV6-5 and TRBJ2-5; 9 bases are shared with TRBD1. Germline V gene data show CDR1 as MNHEY and CDR2 as SVGAGI. CDR3 size: 16 residues. J gave up 0 bases and V 4 bases, and 6 bases lay outside the gene matches. CDR3 bases: TGTGCCAGCAGTTCCACAGGGGGCGCGTACCAAGAGACCCAGTACTTC. Amino acid sequence: CASSSTGGAYQETQYF.

V gene TRBV10-2 combines with J gene TRBJ1-1; weak D call: TRBD1 (5 bases). Trimming took 0 bases from V and 4 from J, leaving 9 bases between them. The germline gives CDR1 WSHSY, CDR2 SAAADI. CDR3 length equals 14 residues. The CDR3 loop is CASSESGVSTEAFF. The CDR3 DNA reads as TGCGCCAGCAGTGAGTCAGGGGTATCCACTGAAGCTTTCTTT.

The chain joins TRBV5-1 to TRBJ2-7, with D tentatively TRBD1 (5 bases). The CDR3 consists of 18 residues. Trimming removed 4 bases at V and 0 bases at J, with 23 bases between. Germline loops: CDR1 SGHRS, CDR2 YFSETQ. The CDR3 sequence: CASSPRITGGPNSYEQYF. CDR3 bases: TGCGCCAGCAGCCCTCGAATAACAGGCGGACCGAACTCCTACGAGCAGTACTTC.

This rearrangement joins TRBV4-2 to TRBJ1-2; 8 positions match TRBD1. Per the germline V gene, CDR1 is LGHNA and CDR2 is YNFKEQ. CDR3 length: 15 amino acids. The trim removed 0 bases at V and 9 bases at J, leaving 9 bases unmatched. Written as DNA, the CDR3 is TGTGCCAGCAGCCAAGAGCAGGTGGCAGGGGGCAGCTACACCTTC. Translating it yields CASSQEQVAGGSYTF.

The gene calls are TRBV7-9 and TRBJ1-1; a possible D gene is TRBD1 (6 bases). Between the trimmed V and J ends, which lost 1 base and 0 bases, there was a span of 15 bases. The CDR3 has 17 residues. Germline values: CDR1 SEHNR, CDR2 FQNEAQ (reference sequence). The CDR3 sequence: CASSLEFSGGLNTEAFF. The CDR3 coding sequence is TGTGCCAGCAGCTTAGAATTTTCGGGGGGGCTGAACACTGAAGCTTTCTTT.

In its sample, this clone was seen once. This chain links TRBV5-6 with TRBJ1-1; D ambiguous. V was trimmed by 4 bases and J by 1 base, leaving 11 bases between them. This CDR3 region has 14 residues. Germline lookup yields CDR1 SGHDT and CDR2 YYEEEE. In DNA, the CDR3 is TGTGCCAGCAGCCGCGGGCGGTGGAACACTGAAGCTTTCTTT. The encoded protein is CASSRGRWNTEAFF.

The rearrangement uses TRBV6-1 and TRBJ2-7; the match to TRBD1 covers 8 bases. Germline lookup yields CDR1 MNHNS and CDR2 SASEGT. J gave up 2 bases and V 5 bases, and 5 bases lay outside the gene matches. The CDR3 totals 14 residues. CDR3 DNA sequence: TGTGCCAGCAGTCTCCGGACAGGGACCTACGAGCAGTACTTC. Its protein product is CASSLRTGTYEQYF.

The chain employs TRBV6-1 and TRBJ2-5, with 7 positions matching TRBD1. Looked up from germline, CDR1 is MNHNS and CDR2 is SASEGT. The CDR3 covers 14 residues. Trimming took 6 bases from V and 5 from J; bases not matched to a gene: 9. The CDR3 loop reads CASRLDRVRETQYF. The CDR3 region has the DNA TGTGCCAGCAGGTTAGACAGGGTACGGGAGACCCAGTACTTC.

The CDR3 loop is CASSYLGAGGYGYTF. The CDR3 DNA sequence: TGTGCCAGCAGTTACTTGGGCGCCGGGGGGTATGGCTACACCTTC. V usage is TRBV6-5 and J usage is TRBJ1-2; possibly TRBD1 for D (5 bases). With 1 base removed from V and 5 bases from J, the gap between germline ends came to 14 bases. This CDR3 is 15 amino acids long. Germline lookup yields CDR1 MNHEY and CDR2 SVGAGI.

V is TRBV9 and J is TRBJ2-1; 9 bases align to TRBD1. The CDR3 spans 14 residues. V lost 3 bases, J lost 7 bases, and 5 bases stayed unmatched. The germline V gene has CDR1 SGDLS and CDR2 YYNGEE. The CDR3, as DNA: TGTGCCAGCAGCGCGTGGACAGGGGTAAATGAGCAGTTCTTC. Encoded protein: CASSAWTGVNEQFF.

This clone was observed once. The genes are TRBV6-5 and TRBJ1-2; TRBD1 is a possible D gene (5 bases). CDR1 is MNHEY and CDR2 is SVGAGI in the germline V gene. Trimming took 6 bases from V and 4 from J, leaving 12 bases between them. CDR3 length: 13 amino acids. CDR3 in amino acids: CASSSGFSYGYTF. Here the CDR3 DNA reads TGTGCCAGCAGCTCAGGGTTTAGCTATGGCTACACCTTC.

This chain uses TRBV30 with TRBJ1-1; the D gene is possibly TRBD1 (5 bases). The CDR3 runs 17 residues. Germline loops: CDR1 GTSNPN, CDR2 SVGIG (reference sequence). V lost 0 bases and J lost 1, with 18 bases in between. The CDR3 protein is CAWSVRFLGQGNTEAFF. Here the CDR3 DNA reads TGTGCCTGGAGTGTAAGGTTCCTTGGCCAGGGGAACACTGAAGCTTTCTTT.

The chain combines TRBV5-1 with TRBJ1-1, with D unresolved. The CDR3 is made up of 13 amino acids. The germline V gene has CDR1 SGHRS and CDR2 YFSETQ. Trimming removed 5 bases at V and 0 bases at J, with 8 bases between. The CDR3 here is CASRLEMNTEAFF. The CDR3 DNA reads as TGCGCCAGCAGACTGGAGATGAACACTGAAGCTTTCTTT.

The chain combines TRBV4-1 with TRBJ2-6; 9 positions agree with TRBD1. The CDR3 extends over 18 amino acids. CDR1 and CDR2 from the germline V gene are MGHRA and YSYEKL. V shed 5 bases, J shed 2 bases, and the junction held 10 bases outside the gene matches. CDR3 protein: CASSNRDRERTGANVLTF. The CDR3 DNA sequence: TGCGCCAGCAGCAATCGGGACAGGGAACGTACTGGGGCCAACGTCCTGACTTTC.